The TCR beta chain under discussion was sequenced for a study of blood T cell repertoires in COVID-19. Study-level information: The samples span acute and convalescent COVID-19 from the United States, Italy and Spain. PBMCs, B-cell-depleted T cells, or T cells were the source of the cDNA or gDNA that made up the material.

The study drew participants aged about 18 to 95 years from some 23 US areas. Original handling: Counts of nucleated cells, estimated from reference gene primer amplification, were obtained. The data were produced by immunoSEQ multiplex PCR, yet TCRdb's version contains in-frame clones alone and is incomplete. That table is the source of V, J and clone size, and D and trimming were worked out from the DNA. The sample holds a few hundred thousand clones, under 90% seen once. The source is a woman aged 50 to 60 who had been exposed to COVID-19. Sequenced: PBMCs or T cells enriched from blood (not recorded which).

The CDR3 DNA follows: TGTGCCAGTAGTATAGACGGGACTCTCTCCTACGAGCAGTACTTC. This gives the protein CASSIDGTLSYEQYF. The chain couples TRBV19 to TRBJ2-7; possible D gene TRBD2, 6 bases. Between the trimmed V and J ends, which lost 0 bases and 0 bases, there was a span of 9 bases. This CDR3 is built from 15 residues. Germline V gene sequence: CDR1 LNHDA, CDR2 SQIVND (reference sequence).